This record covers a single T cell receptor (beta chain). The sample comes from a study of T-cell reconstitution after alpha-beta-depleted transplantation in children. The library targeted TCRbeta and was prepared with unique molecular identifiers. TCRdb re-called the PCR reads with MiXCR, one entry per CDR3 protein. The sample has roughly 300,000 distinct CDR3 sequences; around a tenth are singletons. Specimen: PBMCs from the stem cell graft donor, collected from the stem cell graft. The sequence was collected from a human donor who donated a stem cell graft to a child with acute lymphoblastic leukemia.

The CDR3 sequence: CASSQFTSAVESYEQYF. CDR3 DNA sequence: TGCGCCAGCAGCCAATTTACTAGCGCCGTCGAGTCCTACGAGCAGTACTTC. V gene TRBV4-3 combines with J gene TRBJ2-7, with 7 bases matching TRBD2. This CDR3 contains 17 residues. Trimming cost V 2 bases and J 1 base; bases outside gene matches: 11. Germline V gene sequence: CDR1 LGHNA, CDR2 YSLEER.